These 4 T cell receptor beta chains originate from one sample sequenced in a study of T cell responses to AZD1222 COVID-19 vaccine listed by TCRdb under 2021. Library prep was done by the immunoSEQ multiplex PCR assay. TCRdb took this table from immuneACCESS and kept in-frame rearrangements with V and J called. Such tables lack part of the clones; where checked against another copy, unresolved V genes explain under half of the gap, and the rest is unexplained. This sample lists under 150,000 clones; 92% were detected once. The biggest ten clones account for about 9.4% of the sample. This specimen's time point label, interpreted: about 28 days (+/-7) after the second vaccine dose. Sequenced here: peripheral blood, sampled 28 days after the second AZD1222 dose. The source is an adult who received the AZD1222 COVID-19 vaccine.

V is TRBV5-1 and J is TRBJ2-3, with 11 bases lining up with TRBD2. With 4 bases clipped from V and 2 bases from J, the junction kept 6 bases outside the gene matches. The CDR3 totals 16 residues. Germline V gene sequence: CDR1 SGHRS, CDR2 YFSETQ. CDR3 protein: CASSVRTSGPTDTQYF. In nucleotides, the CDR3 is TGCGCCAGCAGCGTCAGGACTAGCGGGCCCACAGATACGCAGTATTTT.

The chain recombines TRBV30 with TRBJ1-1, with D perhaps matching TRBD1 (5 bases). The CDR3 has 13 residues. V dropped 5 bases and J dropped 4 bases, with 14 bases sitting between them. Germline CDR1 GTSNPN, CDR2 SVGIG (reference sequence). The CDR3 nucleotides read TGTGCCTGGCGGGACTCCTTCGCCACTGAAGCTTTCTTT. It is translated as CAWRDSFATEAFF. The full variable domain, completed using reference TRBV30 and TRBJ1-1, is SQTIHQWPATLVQPVGSPLSLECTVEGTSNPNLYWYRQAAGRGLQLLFYSVGIGQISSEVPQNLSASRPQDRQFILSSKKLLLSDSGFYLCAWRDSFATEAFFGQGTRLTVV.

The CDR3 DNA sequence: TGTGCCAGCAGCTTAAGGGACAGGGGCTACGAGCAGTACTTC. Protein sequence: CASSLRDRGYEQYF. J is TRBJ2-7 and V is TRBV11-2; 10 nucleotides line up with TRBD1. CDR3 length equals 14 residues. Germline CDR1 SGHAT, CDR2 FQNNGV. J gave up 3 bases and V 2 bases, and 1 base lay outside the gene matches.

This chain uses TRBV4-1 with TRBJ1-3; D might be TRBD1 (6 bases). Between the trimmed V and J ends, which lost 1 base and 1 base, there was a span of 11 bases. The CDR3 consists of 16 residues. Germline loops: CDR1 MGHRA, CDR2 YSYEKL. CDR3 coding DNA: TGCGCCAGCAGCCAAGCAGGGGTTAGATCTGGAAACACCATATATTTT. This gives the protein CASSQAGVRSGNTIYF.